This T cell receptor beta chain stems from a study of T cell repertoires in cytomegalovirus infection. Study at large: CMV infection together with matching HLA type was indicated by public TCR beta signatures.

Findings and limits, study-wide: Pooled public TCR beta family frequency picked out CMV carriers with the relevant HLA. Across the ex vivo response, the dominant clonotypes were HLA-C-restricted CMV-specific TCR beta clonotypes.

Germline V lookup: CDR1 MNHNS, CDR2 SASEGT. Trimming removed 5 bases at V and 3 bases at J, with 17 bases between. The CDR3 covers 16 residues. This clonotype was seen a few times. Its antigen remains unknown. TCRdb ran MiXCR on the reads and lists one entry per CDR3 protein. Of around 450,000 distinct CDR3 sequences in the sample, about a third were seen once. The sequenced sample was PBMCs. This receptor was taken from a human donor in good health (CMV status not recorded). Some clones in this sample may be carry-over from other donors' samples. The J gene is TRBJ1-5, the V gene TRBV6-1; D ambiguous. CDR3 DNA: TGTGCCAGCAGTCTGAGGGCAGGAGCCTTCAATCAGCCCCAGCATTTT. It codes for CASSLRAGAFNQPQHF.